This entry lists 5 T cell receptor beta chains sequenced from one sample in a study of blood T cells in healthy people across ages. The authors ran a second PCR of roughly 6 to 12 cycles using a sample-barcoded 5' primer and a J-beta primer mix. TCRdb analysed the 5' RACE reads with MiXCR anew, one entry per CDR3 protein. The sample shows about 940,000 distinct CDR3 sequences, approximately 49% of them seen only once. Sequencing used blood. The receptors come from a man aged 30-40 years in good health.

This clonotype was seen a handful of times. The genes are TRBV5-1 and TRBJ1-1; tentative D call: TRBD1 (5 bases). Germline V gene sequence: CDR1 SGHRS, CDR2 YFSETQ. V lost 2 bases to trimming and J lost 5 bases, with 13 bases between them. This CDR3 spans 14 amino acids. As DNA, the CDR3 is TGCGCCAGCAGCTTAGAGGCAGGGCGGACTGAAGCTTTCTTT. Translated: CASSLEAGRTEAFF.

The chain recombines TRBV6-6 with TRBJ2-7; D perhaps matches TRBD2 (6 bases). CDR1 MNHNY and CDR2 SVGAGI come from the germline V gene (reference sequence). This CDR3 comprises 12 residues. V dropped 5 bases and J dropped 3 bases, with 8 bases sitting between them. The CDR3 is CASSPRDYEQYF. The DNA of the CDR3 is TGTGCCAGCAGTCCGCGGGACTACGAGCAGTACTTC.

The chain combines TRBV20-1 with TRBJ2-3, with TRBD1 matching 8 bases. Germline V gene sequence: CDR1 DFQATT, CDR2 SNEGSKA (reference sequence). V dropped 2 bases and J dropped 2; count of bases not matched to a gene: 9. This CDR3 region has 16 residues. CDR3 region: CSARNPGQGVTDTQYF. In nucleotides, the CDR3 is TGCAGTGCTAGAAACCCTGGACAGGGTGTCACAGATACGCAGTATTTT.

This clonotype was picked up a small number of times. The chain links TRBV29-1 to TRBJ1-2, with D perhaps matching TRBD1 (6 bases). The germline CDR1 and CDR2 sequences are SQVTM and ANQGSEA. V dropped 1 base and J dropped 7 bases, with 16 bases sitting between them. This CDR3 region has 14 residues. CDR3 protein: CSVEVSGAVFGYTF. As DNA, the CDR3 is TGCAGCGTTGAAGTGTCAGGGGCCGTTTTTGGCTACACCTTC.

The V call is TRBV5-1, the J call TRBJ2-4; D uncertain. Germline-derived CDR1 and CDR2 are SGHRS and YFSETQ. V was clipped by 5 bases and J by 1 base, with 13 bases between them. The CDR3 totals 15 residues. CDR3 region: CASSLGKFAKNIQYF. CDR3 nucleotide sequence: TGCGCCAGCAGTCTTGGGAAATTTGCCAAAAACATTCAGTACTTC.